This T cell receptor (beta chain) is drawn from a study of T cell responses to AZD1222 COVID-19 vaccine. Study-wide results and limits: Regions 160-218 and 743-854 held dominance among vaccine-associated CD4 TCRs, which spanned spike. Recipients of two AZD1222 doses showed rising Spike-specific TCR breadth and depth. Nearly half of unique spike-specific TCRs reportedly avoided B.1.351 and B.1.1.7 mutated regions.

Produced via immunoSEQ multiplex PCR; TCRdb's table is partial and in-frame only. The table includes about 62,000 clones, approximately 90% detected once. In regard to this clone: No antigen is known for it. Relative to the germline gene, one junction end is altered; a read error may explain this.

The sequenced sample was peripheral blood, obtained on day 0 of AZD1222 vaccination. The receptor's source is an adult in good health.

CDR3 amino acids: CATSRDSSYEQYF. The CDR3 DNA follows: TGTGCCACCAGCCGAGACTCCTCCTACGAGCAGTACTTC. V and J are TRBV15 and TRBJ2-7; the D is unclear. Looked up from germline, CDR1 is LNHNV and CDR2 is YYDKDF (reference sequence). This CDR3 region has 13 residues.